One sample yielded the 22 T cell receptor beta chains listed below, sequenced in a study of blood T cell repertoires in COVID-19. The protocol was immunoSEQ multiplex PCR, while the TCRdb copy is restricted to in-frame clones and leaves out a portion. The table has about 200,000 clones, more than 70% seen once; the top ten hold 15% to 20%. Sequencing input: peripheral blood. All receptors derive from a man aged 50 or older with COVID-19, enrolled during active disease.

This chain's CDR3 is CASSQARLRGPYEQYF. The CDR3 nucleotides read TGTGCCAGCAGCCAAGCCCGACTCAGGGGGCCCTACGAGCAGTACTTC. This chain uses TRBV14 with TRBJ2-7; TRBD1 matches at 8 bases. Germline lookup yields CDR1 SGHDN and CDR2 FVKESK. The V gene end was trimmed by 1 base and the J gene end by 2 bases; junction bases not matched to a gene: 7. The CDR3 is made up of 16 amino acids.

This clone was picked up one time. The rearrangement uses TRBV4-3 and TRBJ1-3, with unresolved D. Trimming stripped 1 base from V and 1 base from J, with 11 bases between. The length of the CDR3 is 16 residues. Germline assignment: CDR1 LGHNA and CDR2 YSLEER. CDR3: CASSQAIGGSGNTIYF. The CDR3 nucleotides read TGCGCCAGCAGCCAAGCAATTGGAGGGTCTGGAAACACCATATATTTT.

This clone has only one observation. The chain carries TRBV10-3 and TRBJ2-7, with 8 positions matching TRBD2. Germline V gives CDR1 ENHRY, CDR2 SYGVKD. CDR3 length: 14 residues. The J segment lost 2 bases and the V segment lost 6 bases, leaving 6 bases of the junction unmatched. CDR3 loop: CAISPGLDPYEQYF. DNA of the CDR3: TGTGCCATCAGCCCGGGACTAGACCCCTACGAGCAGTACTTC.

This rearrangement joins TRBV5-4 to TRBJ1-2, with 7 bases fitting TRBD1. This CDR3 is built from 15 residues. Germline V gene lookup returns CDR1 SGHNT and CDR2 YYREEE (reference sequence). J gave up 6 bases and V 4 bases, and 12 bases lay outside the gene matches. This CDR3 reads CASSPKLTGFNGYTF. CDR3 nucleotide sequence: TGTGCCAGCAGCCCAAAACTGACAGGGTTTAATGGCTACACCTTC.

The chain employs TRBV21-1 and TRBJ2-2; the DNA was not used to check the table's D call, TRBD1. TRBV21-1 is annotated as a pseudogene. The CDR3 is 20 residues long. CDR3 sequence reads: CASSNKPRSRDRGATGELFF. The CDR3 nucleotides are TGTGCCAGCAGCAATAAGCCGCGGTCCCGGGACAGGGGCGCCACCGGGGAGCTGTTTTTT.

The chain recombines TRBV6-5 with TRBJ2-7, with D possibly matching TRBD1 (5 bases). Per germline, CDR1 MNHEY and CDR2 SVGAGI. The CDR3 spans 12 residues. With 6 bases removed from V and 3 bases from J, the gap between germline ends came to 9 bases. CDR3 sequence reads: CASSAGFYEQYF. The CDR3 region has the DNA TGTGCCAGCAGCGCAGGGTTCTACGAGCAGTACTTC.

The V call is TRBV9, the J call TRBJ2-5; 8 bases are a match to TRBD1. With V trimmed by 2 bases and J by 5 bases, 8 bases remained unmatched. Germline lookup yields CDR1 SGDLS and CDR2 YYNGEE. The CDR3 extends over 15 amino acids. The CDR3 nucleotides are TGTGCCAGCAGCGTCAGGGACAGGCCCCCGGAGACCCAGTACTTC. This translates into CASSVRDRPPETQYF.

This CDR3 reads CAWSTTSYNSPLHF. The CDR3 bases are TGTGCCTGGAGCACGACAAGTTATAATTCACCCCTCCACTTT. This chain connects TRBV30 to TRBJ1-6; D is ambiguous. CDR1 and CDR2 from the germline V gene are GTSNPN and SVGIG (reference sequence). The CDR3 totals 14 residues. V lost 3 bases to trimming and J lost 4 bases, with 10 bases between them.

To note about this clone: The sample has other DNA sequences that encode this CDR3 too. The rearrangement joins TRBV6-5 to TRBJ2-7; 7 positions match TRBD2. CDR1 and CDR2 from the germline V gene are MNHEY and SVGAGI. With V trimmed by 6 bases and J by 2 bases, 4 bases remained unmatched. This CDR3 region has 13 residues. The CDR3 DNA reads as TGTGCCAGCAGCTTAAGCGGGGCCTACGAGCAGTACTTC. Its translation: CASSLSGAYEQYF.

This clone was seen a few times. The chain recombines TRBV4-1 with TRBJ1-6; TRBD1 matches 10 bases. V shed 1 base, J shed 8 bases, and the junction held 5 bases outside the gene matches. Germline V gives CDR1 MGHRA, CDR2 YSYEKL. The CDR3 totals 16 residues. CDR3 nucleotides: TGCGCCAGCAGCCAAGTTGGGACAGGGGCACATTCACCCCTCCACTTT. Its translation is CASSQVGTGAHSPLHF.

This CDR3 reads CASSQGELADYEQYF. CDR3 bases: TGCGCCAGCAGCCAAGGAGAACTAGCGGACTACGAGCAGTACTTC. The chain joins TRBV4-1 to TRBJ2-7, with 8 bases aligning to TRBD2. Germline-derived CDR1 and CDR2 are MGHRA and YSYEKL. Germline trimming cut 1 base from V and 3 bases from J; bases unmatched to any gene: 5. The CDR3 is 15 residues long.

This clone has only one observation. This sequence joins TRBV30 and TRBJ2-1; TRBD1 matches 8 bases. CDR1 GTSNPN and CDR2 SVGIG come from the germline V gene (reference sequence). After removal of 2 bases from V and 6 bases from J, the junction contained 9 bases not matched to a gene. The CDR3 extends over 15 amino acids. This CDR3 reads CAWSIVTGVPNEQFF. The CDR3 DNA sequence: TGTGCCTGGAGTATCGTGACAGGGGTTCCCAATGAGCAGTTCTTC.

This clone was seen just once. J is TRBJ1-5 and V is TRBV7-8; 8 bases align to TRBD1. The germline V gene encodes CDR1 SGHVS and CDR2 FQNEAQ. CDR3 length: 15 residues. V was clipped by 5 bases and J by 6 bases; unmatched bases: 9. The CDR3 sequence: CASSATGARGQPQHF. CDR3 sequence (DNA): TGTGCCAGCAGCGCGACAGGGGCCAGGGGTCAGCCCCAGCATTTT.

This clone came up once. The J gene is TRBJ2-1, the V gene TRBV7-9; D may be TRBD2 (6 bases). Germline CDR1 is SEHNR and CDR2 is FQNEAQ (reference sequence). The V and J ends lost 4 bases and 6 bases respectively, with 16 bases between them. The CDR3 covers 15 residues. The CDR3 sequence is CASSSGLRGANEQFF. The DNA of the CDR3 is TGTGCCAGCAGCTCTGGGCTGCGGGGCGCCAATGAGCAGTTCTTC.

The CDR3 here is CASSAQLTKNTGELFF. CDR3 coding DNA: TGTGCCAGCAGCGCACAACTAACAAAGAACACCGGGGAGCTGTTTTTT. The chain has TRBV7-2 and TRBJ2-2; no definite D call. In germline, CDR1 is SGHTA, CDR2 FQGNSA. V dropped 5 bases and J dropped 1 base, with 14 bases sitting between them. The CDR3 loop spans 16 amino acids.

V usage is TRBV19 and J usage is TRBJ1-5; TRBD1 might be the D (6 bases). In germline, CDR1 is LNHDA, CDR2 SQIVND (reference sequence). This CDR3 region has 14 residues. Trimming shortened V by 5 bases and J by 3 bases, and 11 bases separated the two germline ends. The CDR3 region has the DNA TGTGCCAGTAGTTGGGGACAAGCCAATCAGCCCCAGCATTTT. It is translated as CASSWGQANQPQHF.

The chain has TRBV5-1 and TRBJ2-5, with 7 bases matching TRBD1. The V gene's germline CDR1 is SGHRS and CDR2 YFSETQ. The junction had 6 bases not matched to a gene; V was cut back by 4 bases and J by 3 bases. CDR3 length: 14 residues. CDR3 region: CASSPGTAKETQYF. The CDR3 coding sequence is TGCGCCAGCAGCCCGGGGACAGCTAAAGAGACCCAGTACTTC.

About this clone: Other DNA sequences in this specimen translate into the identical CDR3. J is TRBJ2-3 and V is TRBV27, with D perhaps matching TRBD2 (5 bases). Trimming took off 2 bases at V and 1 base at J, with 7 bases between the two ends. The germline gives CDR1 MNHEY, CDR2 SMNVEV (reference sequence). The CDR3 runs to 14 residues. Here the CDR3 DNA reads TGTGCCAGCAGTTTAGGGCGGGGCACAGATACGCAGTATTTT. Protein product: CASSLGRGTDTQYF.

The rearrangement links TRBV10-3 to TRBJ1-4; 10 bases line up with TRBD1. V lost 6 bases, J lost 0 bases, and 7 bases stayed unmatched. The length of the CDR3 is 17 residues. Germline CDR1 and CDR2: ENHRY and SYGVKD. CDR3 sequence reads: CAIRSDRGASTNEKLFF. In DNA form, the CDR3 reads TGTGCCATCAGATCGGACAGGGGGGCATCAACTAATGAAAAACTGTTTTTT.

This sequence joins TRBV19 and TRBJ2-1; possible D gene TRBD1, 7 bases. CDR1 is LNHDA, CDR2 SQIVND, per germline (reference sequence). Trimming took off 3 bases at V and 2 bases at J, with 11 bases between the two ends. The length of the CDR3 is 15 residues. CDR3 nucleotides: TGTGCCAGTAGTATTCAGGGGGGACCCTACAATGAGCAGTTCTTC. Translated, it gives CASSIQGGPYNEQFF.

The chain links TRBV27 to TRBJ2-1; 14 bases are a match to TRBD2. CDR3 length: 15 residues. CDR1 is MNHEY and CDR2 is SMNVEV in the germline V gene (reference sequence). The J segment lost 8 bases and the V segment lost 5 bases, leaving 5 bases of the junction unmatched. The CDR3 DNA reads as TGTGCCAGCAGTACGGGGACTAGCGGGAGTCATGAGCAGTTCTTC. Its translation: CASSTGTSGSHEQFF.

The rearrangement joins TRBV4-3 to TRBJ1-2; 8 positions agree with TRBD1. Germline CDR1 LGHNA, CDR2 YSLEER. V shed 0 bases and J 4 bases; nucleotides not matched to a gene: 4. The CDR3 consists of 15 residues. The CDR3 coding sequence is TGCGCCAGCAGCCAAGATTCAGGGGGCGTCTATGGCTACACCTTC. Its protein product is CASSQDSGGVYGYTF.